This T cell receptor beta chain was recovered during a study of T cell responses to AZD1222 COVID-19 vaccine. Notes on this clone: The antigen remains undetermined.

Repertoires were generated with immunoSEQ multiplex PCR, while TCRdb's copy carries only in-frame clones and drops some. The sample yields 160,000 or so clones, 88% seen once. Study-level results: Seropositive at baseline were only a handful of AZD1222 recipients. Spike-spanning, vaccine-associated CD4 TCRs were dominant at 160-218 and 743-854. Among spike-specific TCRs, nearly half reportedly target unmutated variant regions.

Germline assignment: CDR1 GTSNPN and CDR2 SVGIG (reference sequence). The CDR3 contains 13 residues. Trimming removed 5 bases at V and 7 bases at J, with 15 bases between. The TCR originated in an adult who received the AZD1222 COVID-19 vaccine. V and J are TRBV30 and TRBJ1-5, with D possibly matching TRBD1 (5 bases). The starting material was peripheral blood, obtained 28 days after the second AZD1222 dose. The CDR3 region has the DNA TGTGCCTGGGAGGCGGGGGAGCGACAGCCCCAGCATTTT. Protein: CAWEAGERQPQHF.